The 26 T cell receptor beta chains below all came from one sample that was sequenced in a study of shared clonotypes between healthy human individuals (dated by TCRdb to about 2020). Receptor amplification or capture employed the immunoSEQ multiplex PCR assay. TCRdb re-hosts the immuneACCESS table, in-frame sequences only. Its copies lack some clones; in the studies checked, an unresolved V gene accounts for under half of them, and the cause for the rest is not known. Across this sample there are 2 million to 3 million clones, with approximately 93% seen only once. The ten largest clonotypes hold around 0.4% of the sample. The sequenced material came from naive CD4+ T cells from PBMCs. The meaning of the sample's cell subset or site label: CD45RA+ positively selected. These receptors were taken from a man younger than 35 in good health. Some clones in this sample may be carry-over from other donors' samples.

The genes are TRBV27 and TRBJ2-1, with 7 bases lining up with TRBD1. There are 15 residues in the CDR3. V lost 6 bases, J lost 6 bases, and 11 bases stayed unmatched. Looked up from germline, CDR1 is MNHEY and CDR2 is SMNVEV (reference sequence). CDR3 nucleotides: TGTGCCAGCAGCTTCAGGGCACAGGGGCTCAATGAGCAGTTCTTC. Its protein is CASSFRAQGLNEQFF.

This clone has a single count. This chain joins TRBV6-1 and TRBJ1-1; D not resolved. V gave up 5 bases and J gave up 5 bases, with 12 bases separating them. Germline V gene data show CDR1 as MNHNS and CDR2 as SASEGT. The CDR3 is 13 residues long. The CDR3 loop reads CASSIASGTEAFF. DNA for the CDR3: TGTGCCAGCAGTATCGCTAGTGGGACTGAAGCTTTCTTT.

The V gene is TRBV5-8, the J gene TRBJ2-2, with D hard to call. CDR1 is SGHTS, CDR2 YDEGEE, per germline. The CDR3 spans 15 residues. V was pared by 4 bases and J by 5 bases, with 15 bases between. This CDR3 reads CASSRKDIRTGELFF. In nucleotides, the CDR3 is TGTGCCAGCAGCCGCAAAGATATCCGAACCGGGGAGCTGTTTTTT.

V usage is TRBV29-1 and J usage is TRBJ2-3; TRBD1 or TRBD2 may be the D gene (5 bases each). This CDR3 region has 14 residues. V was clipped by 8 bases and J by 6 bases, with 21 bases between them. Germline assignment: CDR1 SQVTM and CDR2 ANQGSEA. The CDR3: CSQQKFIEGDTQYF. CDR3 coding DNA: TGCAGCCAACAAAAATTTATTGAGGGGGATACGCAGTATTTT.

As regards this clone: Other DNA sequences from this sample encode an identical CDR3 as well. The CDR3 region is CSVVGKQETQYF. The CDR3 region has the DNA TGCAGCGTTGTAGGAAAGCAAGAGACCCAGTACTTC. V usage is TRBV29-1 and J usage is TRBJ2-5; unclear D gene. This CDR3 contains 12 residues. The V gene lost 4 bases and the J gene lost 2 bases, with 8 bases spanning the gap. Germline values: CDR1 SQVTM, CDR2 ANQGSEA. Supplemented by reference TRBV29-1 and TRBJ2-5, the full variable domain reads SAVISQKPSRDICQRGTSLTIQCQVDSQVTMMFWYRQQPGQSLTLIATANQGSEATYESGFVIDKFPISRPNLTFSTLTVSNMSPEDSSIYLCSVVGKQETQYFGPGTRLLVL.

The chain joins TRBV28 to TRBJ2-2, with 8 bases fitting TRBD2. The CDR3 consists of 15 residues. Trimming cost V 4 bases and J 4 bases; bases outside gene matches: 5. CDR1 is MDHEN, CDR2 SYDVKM, per germline. The CDR3 bases are TGTGCCAGCAGTTCCGGACTAGCAGCCACCGGGGAGCTGTTTTTT. This translates into CASSSGLAATGELFF. Using reference TRBV28 and TRBJ2-2 for the parts outside the CDR3, the full variable domain is DVKVTQSSRYLVKRTGEKVFLECVQDMDHENMFWYRQDPGLGLRLIYFSYDVKMKEKGDIPEGYSVSREKKERFSLILESASTNQTSMYLCASSSGLAATGELFFGEGSRLTVL.

The chain couples TRBV7-9 to TRBJ1-2; D ambiguous. The CDR3 is 14 residues long. The germline gives CDR1 SEHNR, CDR2 FQNEAQ (reference sequence). V lost 3 bases and J 2 bases, leaving 10 bases between the germline ends. CDR3 sequence (DNA): TGTGCCAGCAGCTTTATACGCCCAAACTATGGCTACACCTTC. Its protein is CASSFIRPNYGYTF.

To note about this clone: This same CDR3 is encoded by further DNA sequences in the sample. V and J are TRBV27 and TRBJ2-3, with D unresolved. The CDR3 is 14 residues long. CDR1 and CDR2 from the germline V gene are MNHEY and SMNVEV (reference sequence). Trimming left V 3 bases short and J 0 bases short, with 7 bases between. The CDR3 loop reads CASSFLASTDTQYF. The CDR3 region has the DNA TGTGCCAGCAGTTTTCTCGCTAGCACAGATACGCAGTATTTT.

The CDR3 DNA is TGCAGCGTTGAAGATCAAGGTAGCGGGAGCGAGCAGTACTTC. This encodes CSVEDQGSGSEQYF. The V call is TRBV29-1, the J call TRBJ2-7; TRBD2 matches 9 bases. The germline V gene has CDR1 SQVTM and CDR2 ANQGSEA. This CDR3 comprises 14 residues. The ends lost 0 bases at V and 6 bases at J; junction bases unmatched: 6.

J is TRBJ1-6 and V is TRBV6-5, with D uncertain. The CDR3 spans 13 residues. V was clipped by 6 bases and J by 6 bases, with 9 bases between them. Germline loops: CDR1 MNHEY, CDR2 SVGAGI. CDR3 region: CASRPDGNSPLHF. The CDR3 DNA follows: TGTGCCAGCAGACCCGACGGTAATTCACCCCTCCACTTT.

On this clone: The sample has other DNA sequences that encode this CDR3 too. The genes are TRBV20-1 and TRBJ2-5; unclear D gene. Germline V CDR1 and CDR2: DFQATT, SNEGSKA (reference sequence). The CDR3 consists of 10 residues. V dropped 3 bases and J dropped 5 bases, with 4 bases sitting between them. Here the CDR3 DNA reads TGCAGTGCTAGTGTTGAGACCCAGTACTTC. Translation gives CSASVETQYF.

The V gene is TRBV4-2, the J gene TRBJ1-3; 9 nucleotides align to TRBD1. V trimming: 5 bases; J trimming: 8 bases; junction bases outside the gene matches: 4. The CDR3 covers 13 residues. Per the germline V gene, CDR1 is LGHNA and CDR2 is YNFKEQ. CDR3 in DNA: TGTGCCAGCAGCAGGGACAGGGCTGACACCATATATTTT. This gives the protein CASSRDRADTIYF.

The J gene is TRBJ2-3, the V gene TRBV6-1; 9 positions match TRBD2. V lost 5 bases to trimming and J lost 1 base; unmatched junction nucleotides: 4. The V gene's germline CDR1 is MNHNS and CDR2 SASEGT. The CDR3 has 15 residues. The CDR3 DNA follows: TGTGCCAGCAGTATCCAGCGGGAGGGCACAGATACGCAGTATTTT. It yields the protein CASSIQREGTDTQYF.

The gene calls are TRBV7-2 and TRBJ2-3, with TRBD2 identical over 10 bases. Germline loops: CDR1 SGHTA, CDR2 FQGNSA. The CDR3 runs 15 residues. Germline trimming cut 5 bases from V and 6 bases from J; bases unmatched to any gene: 8. The CDR3 DNA reads TGTGCCAGCAGCGTTACTAGCGGGGACCGCGATACGCAGTATTTT. The encoded protein is CASSVTSGDRDTQYF.

This chain connects TRBV18 to TRBJ1-1; TRBD1 aligns across 8 bases. The junction had 6 bases not matched to a gene; V was cut back by 4 bases and J by 5 bases. The CDR3 consists of 14 residues. Germline-derived CDR1 and CDR2 are KGHSH and LQKENI. CDR3 sequence: CASSQTGGETEAFF. The CDR3 bases are TGTGCCAGCTCACAAACAGGGGGGGAGACTGAAGCTTTCTTT.

Notes on this clone: The sample has other DNA sequences that encode this CDR3 too. The V call is TRBV18, the J call TRBJ2-3; TRBD2 agrees at 10 bases. Germline values: CDR1 KGHSH, CDR2 LQKENI. With 2 bases clipped from V and 0 bases from J, the junction kept 2 bases outside the gene matches. The CDR3 is 16 residues long. The CDR3 DNA sequence: TGTGCCAGCTCACCAGGACTAGCGGCTAGCACAGATACGCAGTATTTT. It encodes CASSPGLAASTDTQYF.

The chain uses TRBV30 and TRBJ2-1; no reliable D call. The CDR3 runs 14 residues. Germline V lookup: CDR1 GTSNPN, CDR2 SVGIG (reference sequence). The V end was cut by 3 bases, the J end by 7 bases, with 16 bases between. DNA for the CDR3: TGTGCCTGGAGCCACATATCAGTGCGGAATGAGCAGTTCTTC. Protein sequence: CAWSHISVRNEQFF.

The chain employs TRBV6-5 and TRBJ1-4, with TRBD1 as a possible D gene (5 bases). Germline V lookup: CDR1 MNHEY, CDR2 SVGAGI. V was pared by 6 bases and J by 3 bases, with 8 bases between. The CDR3 contains 13 residues. The CDR3 DNA reads TGTGCCAGCAGGACAGACCCTAATGAAAAACTGTTTTTT. Protein: CASRTDPNEKLFF.

The CDR3 coding sequence is TGTGCCAGTAGTATCGCGGGGGCGGGAGGCTCCTACGAGCAGTACTTC. It specifies CASSIAGAGGSYEQYF. V usage is TRBV19 and J usage is TRBJ2-7; 8 bases line up with TRBD2. Per the germline V gene, CDR1 is LNHDA and CDR2 is SQIVND (reference sequence). The CDR3 is made up of 16 amino acids. J was trimmed by 0 bases and V by 3 bases; bases with no gene match: 7.

A remark on this clone: This sample also contains other DNA sequences that code for the same CDR3. The chain carries TRBV6-5 and TRBJ1-2; D is possibly TRBD1 (5 bases). Trimming took 7 bases from V and 2 from J, leaving 5 bases between them. Germline lookup yields CDR1 MNHEY and CDR2 SVGAGI. This CDR3 comprises 11 residues. As DNA, the CDR3 is TGTGCCAGCACAGGGAACTATGGCTACACCTTC. This translates into CASTGNYGYTF.

V usage is TRBV5-1 and J usage is TRBJ2-2, with 7 nucleotides matching TRBD1. Trimming at V came to 5 bases and at J to 2 bases, leaving 6 bases not matched to a gene. The CDR3 sequence is 15 residues long. The germline CDR1 and CDR2 sequences are SGHRS and YFSETQ. Here the CDR3 reads CASRQTGVNTGELFF. As DNA, the CDR3 is TGCGCCAGCAGGCAAACAGGGGTAAACACCGGGGAGCTGTTTTTT.

Notes on this clone: Other DNA sequences from this sample encode an identical CDR3 as well. The chain has TRBV2 and TRBJ2-7; D uncertain. The ends were cut back, 2 bases at V and 3 bases at J, with 5 bases in the middle. CDR3 length equals 12 residues. Germline V gives CDR1 SNHLY, CDR2 FYNNEI. The DNA for the CDR3 is TGTGCCAGCAGTGAAAGAGGCTACGAGCAGTACTTC. Translating gives CASSERGYEQYF.

The chain links TRBV5-4 to TRBJ2-7; D gene uncertain. The germline V gene encodes CDR1 SGHNT and CDR2 YYREEE (reference sequence). The CDR3 spans 15 residues. V gave up 0 bases and J gave up 3 bases, with 13 bases separating them. CDR3 bases: TGTGCCAGCAGCTTGGAACCGGGCAGACTCTACGAGCAGTACTTC. Amino acid sequence: CASSLEPGRLYEQYF.

This chain uses TRBV9 with TRBJ2-3, with no clear D. Trimming removed 1 base at V and 0 bases at J, with 6 bases between. CDR3 size: 14 residues. Germline V gene sequence: CDR1 SGDLS, CDR2 YYNGEE. The CDR3 DNA reads TGTGCCAGCAGCGTATCGGCGAGCACAGATACGCAGTATTTT. As protein: CASSVSASTDTQYF.

For this clone: The same CDR3 arises from other DNA sequences in this sample as well. The rearrangement uses TRBV28 and TRBJ1-5; TRBD1 is a possible D gene (6 bases). The CDR3 contains 15 residues. The V gene lost 3 bases and the J gene lost 1 base, with 10 bases spanning the gap. In germline, CDR1 is MDHEN, CDR2 SYDVKM. The CDR3 here is CASSFGQGSNQPQHF. The CDR3 nucleotides are TGTGCCAGCAGTTTTGGTCAGGGGAGCAATCAGCCCCAGCATTTT.

The chain employs TRBV5-1 and TRBJ2-5; no reliable D call. V shed 0 bases and J shed 3 bases, with 6 bases lying between them. Germline V gives CDR1 SGHRS, CDR2 YFSETQ. The CDR3 has 13 amino acids. Here the CDR3 reads CASSLVREETQYF. CDR3 coding DNA: TGCGCCAGCAGCTTGGTCAGAGAAGAGACCCAGTACTTC.